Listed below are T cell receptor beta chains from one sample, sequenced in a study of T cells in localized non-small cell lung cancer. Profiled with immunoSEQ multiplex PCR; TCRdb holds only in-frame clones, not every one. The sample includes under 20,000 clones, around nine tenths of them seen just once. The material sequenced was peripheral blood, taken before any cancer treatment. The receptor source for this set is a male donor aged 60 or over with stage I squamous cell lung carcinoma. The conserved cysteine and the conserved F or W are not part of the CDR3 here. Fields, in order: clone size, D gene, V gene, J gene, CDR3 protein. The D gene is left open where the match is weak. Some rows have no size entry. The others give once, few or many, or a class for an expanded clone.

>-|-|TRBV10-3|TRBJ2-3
AISALPGISDTQY
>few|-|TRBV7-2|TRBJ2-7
ASSYRYEQY
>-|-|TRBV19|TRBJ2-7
ASTKGRSSSYEQY
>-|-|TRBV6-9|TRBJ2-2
SLPRETDTGELF
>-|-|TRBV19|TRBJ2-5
ASRQAGETQY
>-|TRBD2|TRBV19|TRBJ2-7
ASTRTSGPRSSYEQY
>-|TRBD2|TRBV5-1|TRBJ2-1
ASTYGTSGNNEQF
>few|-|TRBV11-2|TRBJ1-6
ASSPWGRPGNSPLH
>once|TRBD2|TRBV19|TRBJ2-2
ASSLGLATAGELF
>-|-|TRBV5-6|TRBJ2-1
ASSLVGHDNNEQF
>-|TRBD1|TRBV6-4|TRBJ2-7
ASSPGGQDSTYEQY
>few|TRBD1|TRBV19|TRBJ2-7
ASSLGQGENYEQY
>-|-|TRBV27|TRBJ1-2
ATLTGLSGYT
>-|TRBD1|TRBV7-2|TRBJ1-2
ASSSDRVRGYT
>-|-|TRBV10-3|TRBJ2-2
ATNLKGPNTGELF
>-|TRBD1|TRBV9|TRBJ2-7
ASSLTGEKTYEQY
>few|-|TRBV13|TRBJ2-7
ASSYNRAEQY
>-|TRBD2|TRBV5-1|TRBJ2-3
ASNTYLAGGLTDTQY
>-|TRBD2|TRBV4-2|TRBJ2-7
ASSQVAGESYEQY
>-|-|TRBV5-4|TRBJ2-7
ASSSSGTSYEQY
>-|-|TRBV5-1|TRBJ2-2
ASSSTGQSVELF
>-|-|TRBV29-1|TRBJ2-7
SAGKSLSYEQY
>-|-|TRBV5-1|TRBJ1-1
ASSVLGTGNTEAF
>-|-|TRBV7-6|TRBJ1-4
ASSFGGAIEKLF
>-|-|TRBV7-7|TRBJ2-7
ASSLGGGSYEQY
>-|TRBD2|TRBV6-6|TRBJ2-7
ASTRSGRKYEQY
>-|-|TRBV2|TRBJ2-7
ASGGDGEYEQY
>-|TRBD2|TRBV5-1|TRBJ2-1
ASSPGTSGSHNEQF
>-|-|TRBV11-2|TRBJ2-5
ASSSTSFQETQY
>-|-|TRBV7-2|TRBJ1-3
ASSLRGSGNTIY
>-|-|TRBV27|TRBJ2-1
ASSPTVGDVTHNEQF